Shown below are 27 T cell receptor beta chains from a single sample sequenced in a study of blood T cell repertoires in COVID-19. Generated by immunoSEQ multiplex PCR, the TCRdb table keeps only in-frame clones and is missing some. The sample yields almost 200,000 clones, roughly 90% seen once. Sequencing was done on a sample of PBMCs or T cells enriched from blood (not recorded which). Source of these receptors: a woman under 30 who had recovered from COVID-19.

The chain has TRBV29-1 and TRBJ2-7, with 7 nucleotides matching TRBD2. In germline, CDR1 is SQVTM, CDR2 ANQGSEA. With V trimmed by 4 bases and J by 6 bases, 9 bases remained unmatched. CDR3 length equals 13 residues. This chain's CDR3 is CSVAAGPGGEQYF. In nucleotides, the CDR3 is TGCAGCGTTGCCGCAGGCCCGGGAGGCGAGCAGTACTTC.

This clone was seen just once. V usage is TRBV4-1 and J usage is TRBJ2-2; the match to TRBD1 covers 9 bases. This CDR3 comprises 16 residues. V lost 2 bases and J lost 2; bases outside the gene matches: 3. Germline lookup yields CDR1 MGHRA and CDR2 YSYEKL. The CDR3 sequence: CASSQPGQGNTGELFF. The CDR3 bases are TGCGCCAGCAGCCAACCGGGACAGGGAAACACCGGGGAGCTGTTTTTT.

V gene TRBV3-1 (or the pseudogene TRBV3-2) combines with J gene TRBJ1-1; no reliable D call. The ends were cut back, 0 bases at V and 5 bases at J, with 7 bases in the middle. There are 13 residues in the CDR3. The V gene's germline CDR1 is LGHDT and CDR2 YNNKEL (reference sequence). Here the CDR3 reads CASSQERGTEAFF. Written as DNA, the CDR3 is TGTGCCAGCAGCCAAGAAAGAGGTACTGAAGCTTTCTTT.

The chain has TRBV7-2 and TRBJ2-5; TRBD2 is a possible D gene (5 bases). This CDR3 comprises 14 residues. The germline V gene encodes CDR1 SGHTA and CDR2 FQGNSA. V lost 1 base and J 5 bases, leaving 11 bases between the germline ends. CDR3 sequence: CASSLGLKGETQYF. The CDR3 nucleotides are TGTGCCAGCAGCTTAGGACTAAAAGGGGAGACCCAGTACTTC.

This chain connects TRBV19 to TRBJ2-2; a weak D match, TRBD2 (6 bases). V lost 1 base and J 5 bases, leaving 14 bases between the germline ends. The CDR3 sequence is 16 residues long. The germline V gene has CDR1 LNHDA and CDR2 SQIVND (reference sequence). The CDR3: CASSIVGYSGTGELFF. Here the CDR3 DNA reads TGTGCCAGTAGTATAGTTGGCTACAGCGGGACCGGGGAGCTGTTTTTT. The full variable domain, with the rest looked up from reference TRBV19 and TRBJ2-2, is DGGITQSPKYLFRKEGQNVTLSCEQNLNHDAMYWYRQDPGQGLRLIYYSQIVNDFQKGDIAEGYSVSREKKESFPLTVTSAQKNPTAFYLCASSIVGYSGTGELFFGEGSRLTVL.

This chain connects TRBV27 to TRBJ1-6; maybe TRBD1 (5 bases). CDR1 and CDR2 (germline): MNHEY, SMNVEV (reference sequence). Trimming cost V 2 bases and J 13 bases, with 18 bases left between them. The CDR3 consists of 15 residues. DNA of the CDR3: TGTGCCAGCAGTTTAAGAGAGTCAGGGTACTTCCCCCTCCACTTT. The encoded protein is CASSLRESGYFPLHF.

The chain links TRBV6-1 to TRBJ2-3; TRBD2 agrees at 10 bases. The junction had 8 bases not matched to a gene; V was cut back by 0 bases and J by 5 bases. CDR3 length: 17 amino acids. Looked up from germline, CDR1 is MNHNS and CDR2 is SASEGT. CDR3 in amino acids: CASSEAPSGGARDTQYF. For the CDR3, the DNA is TGTGCCAGCAGTGAAGCGCCAAGCGGGGGGGCGAGAGATACGCAGTATTTT.

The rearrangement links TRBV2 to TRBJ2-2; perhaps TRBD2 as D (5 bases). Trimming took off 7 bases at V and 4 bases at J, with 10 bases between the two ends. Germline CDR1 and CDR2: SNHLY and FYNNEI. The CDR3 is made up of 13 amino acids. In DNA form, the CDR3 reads TGTGCCAGCACGTCGGGGATCACCGGGGAGCTGTTTTTT. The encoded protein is CASTSGITGELFF.

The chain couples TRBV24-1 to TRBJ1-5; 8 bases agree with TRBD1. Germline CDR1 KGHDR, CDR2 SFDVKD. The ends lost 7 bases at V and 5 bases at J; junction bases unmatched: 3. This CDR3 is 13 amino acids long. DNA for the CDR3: TGTGCCACCAGCTCGACAGGGGATCAGCCCCAGCATTTT. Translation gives CATSSTGDQPQHF.

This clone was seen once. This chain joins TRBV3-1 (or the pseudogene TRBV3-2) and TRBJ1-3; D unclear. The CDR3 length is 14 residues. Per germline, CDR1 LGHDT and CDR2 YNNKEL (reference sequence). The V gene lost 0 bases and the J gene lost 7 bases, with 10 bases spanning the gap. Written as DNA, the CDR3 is TGTGCCAGCAGCCAAGAACAGAATGGGAACACCATATATTTT. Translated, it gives CASSQEQNGNTIYF.

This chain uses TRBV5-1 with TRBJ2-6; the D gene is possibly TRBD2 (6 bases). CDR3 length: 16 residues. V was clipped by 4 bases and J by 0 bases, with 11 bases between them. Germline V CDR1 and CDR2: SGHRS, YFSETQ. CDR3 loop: CASSATGVSGANVLTF. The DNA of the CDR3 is TGCGCCAGCAGCGCGACGGGGGTCTCTGGGGCCAACGTCCTGACTTTC.

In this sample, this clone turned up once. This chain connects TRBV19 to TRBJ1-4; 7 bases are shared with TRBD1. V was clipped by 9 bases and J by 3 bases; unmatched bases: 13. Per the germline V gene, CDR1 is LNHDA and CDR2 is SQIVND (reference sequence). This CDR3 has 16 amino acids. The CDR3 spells CASHRQGGNPNEKLFF. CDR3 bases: TGTGCCAGCCACCGACAGGGTGGGAATCCTAATGAAAAACTGTTTTTT.

CDR3 DNA sequence: TGTGCCAGCAGTGCAGCGGGGGGGAGGAACACTGAAGCTTTCTTT. Protein: CASSAAGGRNTEAFF. This chain connects TRBV28 to TRBJ1-1; D is possibly TRBD1 (5 bases). The CDR3 has 15 residues. V was pared by 5 bases and J by 1 base, with 14 bases between. Germline CDR1 reads MDHEN; CDR2 reads SYDVKM.

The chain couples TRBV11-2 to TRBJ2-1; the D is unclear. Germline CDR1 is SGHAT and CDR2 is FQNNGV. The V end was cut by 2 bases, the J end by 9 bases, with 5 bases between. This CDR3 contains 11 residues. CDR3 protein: CASSLSSEQFF. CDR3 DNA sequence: TGTGCCAGCAGCTTATCTTCTGAGCAGTTCTTC.

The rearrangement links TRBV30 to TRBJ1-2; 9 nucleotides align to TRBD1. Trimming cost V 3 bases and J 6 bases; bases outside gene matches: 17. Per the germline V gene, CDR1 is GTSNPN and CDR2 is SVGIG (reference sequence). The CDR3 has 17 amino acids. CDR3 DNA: TGTGCCTGGAGCACGGGACAGGGTGTTTCGTTTGGACATGGCTACACCTTC. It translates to CAWSTGQGVSFGHGYTF.

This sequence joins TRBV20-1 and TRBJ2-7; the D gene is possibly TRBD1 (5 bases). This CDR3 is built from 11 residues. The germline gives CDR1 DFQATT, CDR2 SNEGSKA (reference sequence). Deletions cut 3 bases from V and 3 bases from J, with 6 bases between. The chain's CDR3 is CSASTGYEQYF. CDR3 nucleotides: TGCAGTGCTAGTACAGGCTACGAGCAGTACTTC.

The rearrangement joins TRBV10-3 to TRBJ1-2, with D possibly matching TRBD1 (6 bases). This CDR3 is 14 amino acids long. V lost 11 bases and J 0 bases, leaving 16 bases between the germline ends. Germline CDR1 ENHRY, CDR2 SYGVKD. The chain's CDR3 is CAVRNRATNYGYTF. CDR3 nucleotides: TGTGCCGTTCGAAACAGGGCTACTAACTATGGCTACACCTTC.

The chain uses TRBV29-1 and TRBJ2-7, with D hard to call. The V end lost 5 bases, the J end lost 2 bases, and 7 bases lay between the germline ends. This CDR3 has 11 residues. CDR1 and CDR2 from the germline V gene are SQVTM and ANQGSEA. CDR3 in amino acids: CSVLGPYEQYF. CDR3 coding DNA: TGCAGCGTTCTAGGTCCCTACGAGCAGTACTTC.

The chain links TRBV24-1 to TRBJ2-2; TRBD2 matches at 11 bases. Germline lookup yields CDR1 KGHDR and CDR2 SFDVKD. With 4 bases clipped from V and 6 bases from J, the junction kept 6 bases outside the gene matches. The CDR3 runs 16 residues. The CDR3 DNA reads TGTGCCACCAGTGACACTAGCGGGGGCCCGGCCGGGGAGCTGTTTTTT. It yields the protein CATSDTSGGPAGELFF.

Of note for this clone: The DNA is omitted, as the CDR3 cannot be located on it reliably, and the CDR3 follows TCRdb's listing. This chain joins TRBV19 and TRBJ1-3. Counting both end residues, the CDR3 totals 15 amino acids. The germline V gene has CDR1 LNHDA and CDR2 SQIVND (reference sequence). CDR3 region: CASTSGGSSGNTIYF.

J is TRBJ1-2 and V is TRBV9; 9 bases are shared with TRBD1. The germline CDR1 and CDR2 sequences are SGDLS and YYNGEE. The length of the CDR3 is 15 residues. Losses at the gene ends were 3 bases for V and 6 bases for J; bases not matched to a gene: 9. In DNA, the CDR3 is TGTGCCAGCAGCGCGGGACCGGGACAGGGCAATGGCTACACCTTC. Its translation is CASSAGPGQGNGYTF.

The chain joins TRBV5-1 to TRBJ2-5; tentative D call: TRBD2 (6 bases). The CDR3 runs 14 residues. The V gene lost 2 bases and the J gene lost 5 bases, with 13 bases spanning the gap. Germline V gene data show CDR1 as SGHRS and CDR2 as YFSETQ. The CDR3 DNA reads TGCGCCAGCAGCTTTGGGGCAGGGAGGGAGACCCAGTACTTC. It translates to CASSFGAGRETQYF. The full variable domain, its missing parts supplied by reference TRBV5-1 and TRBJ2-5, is KAGVTQTPRYLIKTRGQQVTLSCSPISGHRSVSWYQQTPGQGLQFLFEYFSETQRNKGNFPGRFSGRQFSNSRSEMNVSTLELGDSALYLCASSFGAGRETQYFGPGTRLLVL.

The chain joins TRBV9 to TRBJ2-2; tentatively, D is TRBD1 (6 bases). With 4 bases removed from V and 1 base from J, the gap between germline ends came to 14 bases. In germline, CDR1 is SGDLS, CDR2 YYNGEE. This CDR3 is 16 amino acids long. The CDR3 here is CASSTHRDQNTGELFF. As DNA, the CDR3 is TGTGCCAGCAGCACCCACAGGGACCAGAACACCGGGGAGCTGTTTTTT.

The CDR3 DNA sequence: TGTGCCAGCAGCCCATCAGGGGTACCTGAAGCTTTCTTT. Residues: CASSPSGVPEAFF. The V and J genes are TRBV7-8 and TRBJ1-1; TRBD1 is a possible D gene (6 bases). The length of the CDR3 is 13 residues. CDR1 and CDR2 from the germline V gene are SGHVS and FQNEAQ. Trimming shortened V by 5 bases and J by 6 bases, and 13 bases separated the two germline ends.

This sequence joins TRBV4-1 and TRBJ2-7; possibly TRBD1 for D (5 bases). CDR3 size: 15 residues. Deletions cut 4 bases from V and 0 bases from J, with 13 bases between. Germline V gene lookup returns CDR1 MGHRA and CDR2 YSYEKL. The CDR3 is CASSPPRGPSYEQYF. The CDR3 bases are TGCGCCAGCAGCCCCCCTAGGGGTCCCTCCTACGAGCAGTACTTC.

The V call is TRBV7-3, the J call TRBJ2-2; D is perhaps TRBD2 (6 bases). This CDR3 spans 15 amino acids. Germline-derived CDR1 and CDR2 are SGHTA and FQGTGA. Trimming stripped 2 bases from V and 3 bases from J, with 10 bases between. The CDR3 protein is CASSLYGGDTGELFF. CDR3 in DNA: TGTGCCAGCAGCTTATATGGCGGGGACACCGGGGAGCTGTTTTTT.

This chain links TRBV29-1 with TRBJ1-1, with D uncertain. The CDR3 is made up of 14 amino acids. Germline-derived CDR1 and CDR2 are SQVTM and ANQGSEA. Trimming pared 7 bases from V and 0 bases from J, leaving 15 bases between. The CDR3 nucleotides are TGCAGCGGGAGCCTTATGCTAGTGAACACTGAAGCTTTCTTT. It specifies CSGSLMLVNTEAFF. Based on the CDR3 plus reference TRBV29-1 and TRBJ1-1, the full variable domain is SAVISQKPSRDICQRGTSLTIQCQVDSQVTMMFWYRQQPGQSLTLIATANQGSEATYESGFVIDKFPISRPNLTFSTLTVSNMSPEDSSIYLCSGSLMLVNTEAFFGQGTRLTVV.